This T cell receptor (beta chain) was captured by sequencing in a study of cytotoxic CD8 clonotypes in ibrutinib-treated CLL. Whole-study findings and limits: Clonality was higher at baseline than in age-matched healthy donors and tracked circulating CD8+ T-cell counts. There were differences in sampling times between sustained-remission and progressing patients.

To note about this clone: Its target is not known.

Generated by immunoSEQ multiplex PCR, the TCRdb table keeps only in-frame clones and is missing some. The sample shows roughly 200,000 clones, 75% to 85% of them seen only once. Trimming pared 6 bases from V and 7 bases from J, leaving 22 bases between. This CDR3 comprises 16 residues. CDR1 is SGHRS and CDR2 is YFSETQ in the germline V gene. The sequence came from a human donor with chronic lymphocytic leukemia. The source material was PBMCs, sampled after 12 months of ibrutinib treatment. V usage is TRBV5-1 and J usage is TRBJ2-2; the D is unclear. CDR3 protein: CASNLLTGLLGGELFF. DNA for the CDR3: TGCGCCAGCAATCTTCTCACGGGCCTACTGGGCGGGGAGCTGTTTTTT.